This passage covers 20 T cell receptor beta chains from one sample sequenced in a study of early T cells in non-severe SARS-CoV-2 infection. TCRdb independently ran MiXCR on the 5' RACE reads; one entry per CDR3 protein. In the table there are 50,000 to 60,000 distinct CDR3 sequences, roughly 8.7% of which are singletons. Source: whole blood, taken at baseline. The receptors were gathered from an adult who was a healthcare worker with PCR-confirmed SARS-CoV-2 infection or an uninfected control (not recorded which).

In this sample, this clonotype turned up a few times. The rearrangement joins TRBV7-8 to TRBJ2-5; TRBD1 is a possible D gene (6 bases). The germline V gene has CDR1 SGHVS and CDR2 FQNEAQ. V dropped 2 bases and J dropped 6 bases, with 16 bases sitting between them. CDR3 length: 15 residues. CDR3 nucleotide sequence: TGTGCCAGCAGCTTATCCGGGACCAGGGGAAAGACCCAGTACTTC. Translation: CASSLSGTRGKTQYF. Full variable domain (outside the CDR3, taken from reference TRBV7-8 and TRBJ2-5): GAGVSQSPRYKVAKRGQDVALRCDPISGHVSLFWYQQALGQGPEFLTYFQNEAQLDKSGLPSDRFFAERPEGSVSTLKIQRTQQEDSAVYLCASSLSGTRGKTQYFGPGTRLLVL.

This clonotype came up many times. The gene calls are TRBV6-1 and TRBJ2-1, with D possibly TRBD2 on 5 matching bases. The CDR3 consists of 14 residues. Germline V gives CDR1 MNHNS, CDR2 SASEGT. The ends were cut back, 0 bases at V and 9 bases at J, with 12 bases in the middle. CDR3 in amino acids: CASSEAPDSREQFF. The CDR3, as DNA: TGTGCCAGCAGTGAAGCGCCGGACTCTCGTGAGCAGTTCTTC.

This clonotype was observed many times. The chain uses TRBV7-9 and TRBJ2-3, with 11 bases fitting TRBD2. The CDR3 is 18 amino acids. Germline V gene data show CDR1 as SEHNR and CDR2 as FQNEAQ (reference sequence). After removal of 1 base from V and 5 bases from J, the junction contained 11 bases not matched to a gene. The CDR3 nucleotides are TGTGCCAGCAGCTTAGTTCGACTGACTAGCGGGGTGAGAGATACGCAGTATTTT. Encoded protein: CASSLVRLTSGVRDTQYF.

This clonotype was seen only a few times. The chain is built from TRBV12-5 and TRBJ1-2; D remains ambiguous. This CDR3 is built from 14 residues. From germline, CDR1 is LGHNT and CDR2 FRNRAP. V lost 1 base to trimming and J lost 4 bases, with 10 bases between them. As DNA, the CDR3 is TGTGCTAGTGGTTTGGAACCGTCGGCCTATGGCTACACCTTC. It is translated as CASGLEPSAYGYTF.

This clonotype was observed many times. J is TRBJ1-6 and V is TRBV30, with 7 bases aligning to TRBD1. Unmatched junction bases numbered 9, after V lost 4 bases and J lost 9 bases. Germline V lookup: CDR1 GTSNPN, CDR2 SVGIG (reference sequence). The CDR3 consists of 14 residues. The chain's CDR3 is CAWIQQGHGSPLHF. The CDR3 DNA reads TGTGCCTGGATCCAACAGGGGCATGGTTCACCCCTCCACTTT. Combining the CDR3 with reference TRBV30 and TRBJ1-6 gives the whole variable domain SQTIHQWPATLVQPVGSPLSLECTVEGTSNPNLYWYRQAAGRGLQLLFYSVGIGQISSEVPQNLSASRPQDRQFILSSKKLLLSDSGFYLCAWIQQGHGSPLHFGNGTRLTVT.

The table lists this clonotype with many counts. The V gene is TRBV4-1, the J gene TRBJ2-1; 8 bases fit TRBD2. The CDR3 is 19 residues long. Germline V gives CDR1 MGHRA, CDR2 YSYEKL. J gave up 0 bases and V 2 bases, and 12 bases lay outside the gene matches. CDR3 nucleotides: TGCGCCAGCAGCCAACTAGACCTAGGACTAGCCCGCTCCTACAATGAGCAGTTCTTC. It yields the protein CASSQLDLGLARSYNEQFF.

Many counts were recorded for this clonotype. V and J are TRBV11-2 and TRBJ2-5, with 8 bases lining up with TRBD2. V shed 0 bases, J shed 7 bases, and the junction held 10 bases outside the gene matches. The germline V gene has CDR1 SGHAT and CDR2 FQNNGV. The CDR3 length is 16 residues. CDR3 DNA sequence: TGTGCCAGCAGCTTAGAGGTTGGACTAGCCGGAGGGACCCAGTACTTC. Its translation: CASSLEVGLAGGTQYF.

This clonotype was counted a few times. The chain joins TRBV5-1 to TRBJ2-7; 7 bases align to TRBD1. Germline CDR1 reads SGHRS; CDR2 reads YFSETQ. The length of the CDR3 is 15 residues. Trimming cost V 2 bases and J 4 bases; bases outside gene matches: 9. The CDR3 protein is CASSFYRGEWYEQYF. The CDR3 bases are TGCGCCAGCAGCTTCTACAGGGGTGAGTGGTACGAGCAGTACTTC.

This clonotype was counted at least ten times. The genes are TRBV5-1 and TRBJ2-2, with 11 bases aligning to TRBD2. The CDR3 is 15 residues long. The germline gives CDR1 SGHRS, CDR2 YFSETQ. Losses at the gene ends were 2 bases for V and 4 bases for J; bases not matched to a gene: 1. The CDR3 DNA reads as TGCGCCAGCAGCTTTAGCGGGAGGGGCACCGGGGAGCTGTTTTTT. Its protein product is CASSFSGRGTGELFF.

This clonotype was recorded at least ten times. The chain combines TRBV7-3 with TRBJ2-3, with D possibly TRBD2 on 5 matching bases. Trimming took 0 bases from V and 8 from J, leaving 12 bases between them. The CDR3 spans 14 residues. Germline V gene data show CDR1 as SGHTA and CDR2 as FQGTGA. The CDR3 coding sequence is TGTGCCAGCAGCTTAACGAAGCTAGCCGGTACGCAGTATTTT. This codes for CASSLTKLAGTQYF.

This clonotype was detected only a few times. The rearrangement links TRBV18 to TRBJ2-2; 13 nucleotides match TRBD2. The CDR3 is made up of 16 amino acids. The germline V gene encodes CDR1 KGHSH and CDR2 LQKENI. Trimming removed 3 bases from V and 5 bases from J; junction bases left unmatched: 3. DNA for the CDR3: TGTGCCAGCTCACCCCCGGGACTAGCGGGAACCGGGGAGCTGTTTTTT. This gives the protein CASSPPGLAGTGELFF.

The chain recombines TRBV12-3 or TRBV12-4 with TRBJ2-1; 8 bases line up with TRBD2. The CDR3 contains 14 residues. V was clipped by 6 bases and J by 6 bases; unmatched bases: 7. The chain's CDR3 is CASRLLSGSNEQFF. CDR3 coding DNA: TGTGCCAGCAGACTATTGAGCGGGAGCAATGAGCAGTTCTTC.

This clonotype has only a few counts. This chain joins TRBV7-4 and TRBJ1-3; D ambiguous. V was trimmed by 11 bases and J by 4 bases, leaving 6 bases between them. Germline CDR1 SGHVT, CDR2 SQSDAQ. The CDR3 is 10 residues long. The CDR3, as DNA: TGTGCCCCCCCGGGAAACACCATATATTTT. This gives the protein CAPPGNTIYF.

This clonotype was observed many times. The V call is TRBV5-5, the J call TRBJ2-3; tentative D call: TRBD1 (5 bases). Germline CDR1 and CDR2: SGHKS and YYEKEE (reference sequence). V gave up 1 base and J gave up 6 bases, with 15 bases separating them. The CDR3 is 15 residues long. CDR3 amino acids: CASSLLLQALDTQYF. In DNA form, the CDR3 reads TGTGCCAGCAGCTTGCTACTACAGGCGTTGGATACGCAGTATTTT.

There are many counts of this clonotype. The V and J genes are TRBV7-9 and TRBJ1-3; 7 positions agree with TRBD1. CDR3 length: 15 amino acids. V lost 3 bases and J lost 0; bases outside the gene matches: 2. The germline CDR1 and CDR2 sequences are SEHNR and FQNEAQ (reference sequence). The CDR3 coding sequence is TGTGCCAGCAGCTTGGACAGGAGCTCTGGAAACACCATATATTTT. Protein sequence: CASSLDRSSGNTIYF. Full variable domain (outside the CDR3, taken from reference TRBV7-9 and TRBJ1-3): DTGVSQNPRHKITKRGQNVTFRCDPISEHNRLYWYRQTLGQGPEFLTYFQNEAQLEKSRLLSDRFSAERPKGSFSTLEIQRTEQGDSAMYLCASSLDRSSGNTIYFGEGSWLTVV.

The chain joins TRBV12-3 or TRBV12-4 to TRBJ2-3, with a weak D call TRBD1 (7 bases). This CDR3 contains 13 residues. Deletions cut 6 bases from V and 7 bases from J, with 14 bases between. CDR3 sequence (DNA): TGTGCCAGCAGGAGGACAGGAGGGTATACGCAGTATTTT. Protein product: CASRRTGGYTQYF.

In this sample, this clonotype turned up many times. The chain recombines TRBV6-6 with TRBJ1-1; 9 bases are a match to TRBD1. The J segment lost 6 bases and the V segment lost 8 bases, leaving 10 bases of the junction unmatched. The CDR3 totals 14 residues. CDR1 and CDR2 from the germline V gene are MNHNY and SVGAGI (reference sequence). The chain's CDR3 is CASGSGTGRPEAFF. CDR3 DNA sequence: TGTGCCAGCGGATCGGGGACAGGGAGGCCTGAAGCTTTCTTT.

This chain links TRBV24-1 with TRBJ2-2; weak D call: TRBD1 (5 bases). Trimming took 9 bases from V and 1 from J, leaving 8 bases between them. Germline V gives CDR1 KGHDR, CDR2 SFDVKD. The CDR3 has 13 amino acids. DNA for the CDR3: TGTGCCACCTCTGACAGGAACACCGGGGAGCTGTTTTTT. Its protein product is CATSDRNTGELFF.

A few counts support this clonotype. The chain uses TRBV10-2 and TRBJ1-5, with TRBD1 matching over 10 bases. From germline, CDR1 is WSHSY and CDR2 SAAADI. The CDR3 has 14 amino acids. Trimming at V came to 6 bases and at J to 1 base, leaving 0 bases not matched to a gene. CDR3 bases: TGCGCCAGCAGGACAGGGGGCAGCAATCAGCCCCAGCATTTT. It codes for CASRTGGSNQPQHF.

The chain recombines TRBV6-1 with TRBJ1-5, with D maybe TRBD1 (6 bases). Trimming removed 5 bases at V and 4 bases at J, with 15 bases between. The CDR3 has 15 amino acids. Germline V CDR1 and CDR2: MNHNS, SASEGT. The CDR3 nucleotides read TGTGCCAGCAGTCCAGATACAGGGACTAATCAGCCCCAGCATTTT. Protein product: CASSPDTGTNQPQHF.